One and the same sample provided the 13 T cell receptor beta chains below, sequenced in a study of early T cells in non-severe SARS-CoV-2 infection. TCRdb processed the 5' RACE reads anew with MiXCR; each CDR3 protein has one entry. In the table there are approximately 69,000 distinct CDR3 sequences, roughly 10% of which are singletons. Sequenced: whole blood. The receptors were gathered from an adult who was a healthcare worker with PCR-confirmed SARS-CoV-2 infection or an uninfected control (not recorded which).

V and J are TRBV29-1 and TRBJ2-3; TRBD1 or TRBD2 may be the D gene (5 bases each). The germline V and J ends were trimmed by 3 bases and 4 bases, with 8 bases remaining between them. Germline values: CDR1 SQVTM, CDR2 ANQGSEA. The CDR3 covers 12 residues. The CDR3 DNA reads TGCAGCGTTGATGTGGGACCAGATACGCAGTATTTT. This sequence encodes CSVDVGPDTQYF.

The chain carries TRBV3-1 and TRBJ2-3, with D perhaps being TRBD1 or TRBD2 (5 bases each). The germline V gene encodes CDR1 LGHDT and CDR2 YNNKEL (reference sequence). The V end lost 5 bases, the J end lost 6 bases, and 21 bases lay between the germline ends. CDR3 length: 16 residues. The CDR3 coding sequence is TGTGCCAGCAGCGCCCGGGACCTTAGGGCTCGGGATACGCAGTATTTT. Protein product: CASSARDLRARDTQYF.

This chain joins TRBV5-4 and TRBJ2-5; 13 bases map to TRBD2. The CDR3 is made up of 15 amino acids. From germline, CDR1 is SGHNT and CDR2 YYREEE (reference sequence). V was clipped by 2 bases and J by 5 bases; unmatched bases: 3. In nucleotides, the CDR3 is TGTGCCAGCAGCTTACTAGCGGGAGGGCAGGAGACCCAGTACTTC. Translation gives CASSLLAGGQETQYF. Full variable domain (rest looked up from reference TRBV5-4 and TRBJ2-5): ETGVTQSPTHLIKTRGQQVTLRCSSQSGHNTVSWYQQALGQGPQFIFQYYREEENGRGNFPPRFSGLQFPNYSSELNVNALELDDSALYLCASSLLAGGQETQYFGPGTRLLVL.

This clonotype was seen repeatedly, ten times or more. The chain employs TRBV11-2 and TRBJ1-4; 7 nucleotides line up with TRBD1. The germline V gene has CDR1 SGHAT and CDR2 FQNNGV. V gave up 1 base and J gave up 8 bases; unmatched junction bases: 7. CDR3 size: 15 residues. CDR3 nucleotides: TGTGCCAGCAGCTTAGCAACAGGGGCCCGAGAAAAACTGTTTTTT. Translating it yields CASSLATGAREKLFF.

This clonotype occurred many times. The genes are TRBV24-1 and TRBJ2-3, with D perhaps matching TRBD2 (6 bases). CDR1 is KGHDR, CDR2 SFDVKD, per germline. V gave up 10 bases and J gave up 0 bases, with 22 bases separating them. The CDR3 spans 17 residues. The CDR3 bases are TGTGCCACTGGATTAGCGGCCCCCTCTTCTAGCACAGATACGCAGTATTTT. Residues: CATGLAAPSSSTDTQYF.

This clonotype occurred many times. The chain couples TRBV7-2 to TRBJ2-2; TRBD2 might be the D (6 bases). The CDR3 length is 14 residues. Germline assignment: CDR1 SGHTA and CDR2 FQGNSA. V lost 3 bases, J lost 5 bases, and 10 bases lay in between. The CDR3 region has the DNA TGTGCCAGCAGCTTCTCAGGAGGGACCGGGGAGCTGTTTTTT. Protein: CASSFSGGTGELFF.

There are many counts of this clonotype. The chain carries TRBV7-3 and TRBJ2-1; D might be TRBD1 (6 bases). CDR1 and CDR2 (germline): SGHTA, FQGTGA. Trimming removed 4 bases at V and 7 bases at J, with 11 bases between. This CDR3 has 13 amino acids. The CDR3 DNA reads TGTGCCAGCAGCTCTCAGGGGACGAATGAGCAGTTCTTC. Its protein product is CASSSQGTNEQFF.

The gene calls are TRBV15 and TRBJ1-2; the D is unclear. This CDR3 contains 15 residues. Trimming left V 0 bases short and J 7 bases short, with 15 bases between. Per the germline V gene, CDR1 is LNHNV and CDR2 is YYDKDF (reference sequence). The CDR3 region is CATSRDFREEAGYTF. Here the CDR3 DNA reads TGTGCCACCAGCAGAGATTTCCGGGAAGAAGCTGGCTACACCTTC. The whole variable domain, remainder taken from reference TRBV15 and TRBJ1-2, is DAMVIQNPRYQVTQFGKPVTLSCSQTLNHNVMYWYQQKSSQAPKLLFHYYDKDFNNEADTPDNFQSRRPNTSFCFLDIRSPGLGDTAMYLCATSRDFREEAGYTFGSGTRLTVV.

V usage is TRBV6-6 and J usage is TRBJ2-7; weak D call: TRBD2 (7 bases). V lost 0 bases, J lost 1 base, and 16 bases lay in between. Germline-derived CDR1 and CDR2 are MNHNY and SVGAGI (reference sequence). The CDR3 length is 17 residues. CDR3 DNA: TGTGCCAGCAGTTACTCCGGACTAGGGGGGCTATCCTACGAGCAGTACTTC. Translated: CASSYSGLGGLSYEQYF.

With respect to this clonotype: The junction and the germline gene differ at one end; a read error may be behind it. The chain recombines TRBV28 with TRBJ2-7, with a weak D call TRBD1 (6 bases). Germline CDR1 reads MDHEN; CDR2 reads SYDVKM. There are 12 residues in the CDR3. CDR3 DNA: TGCGTCACAGGGCTGGGTGGGTACGAGCAGTACTTC. Amino acid sequence: CVTGLGGYEQYF.

This clonotype was observed at least ten times. The V call is TRBV5-1, the J call TRBJ2-1; 10 nucleotides match TRBD2. Unmatched junction bases numbered 2, after V lost 0 bases and J lost 8 bases. The CDR3 contains 14 residues. CDR1 SGHRS and CDR2 YFSETQ come from the germline V gene. In DNA form, the CDR3 reads TGCGCCAGCAGCTTGGATCTAGCGGGAGATGAGCAGTTCTTC. Its translation is CASSLDLAGDEQFF.

This clonotype was detected a few times. This chain joins TRBV6-5 and TRBJ1-1; D might be TRBD1 (5 bases). The germline V gene has CDR1 MNHEY and CDR2 SVGAGI. The CDR3 runs 11 residues. With 8 bases removed from V and 6 bases from J, the gap between germline ends came to 10 bases. The CDR3 region has the DNA TGTGCCAGCCGGGACGTGGCTGAAGCTTTCTTT. This sequence encodes CASRDVAEAFF.

This rearrangement joins TRBV7-6 to TRBJ2-2, with TRBD2 matching 8 bases. The CDR3 covers 16 residues. Looked up from germline, CDR1 is SGHVS and CDR2 is FNYEAQ. V dropped 1 base and J dropped 3; count of bases not matched to a gene: 4. The CDR3, as DNA: TGTGCCAGCAGCTTAGGAAGGGGACTAGACACCGGGGAGCTGTTTTTT. Translation: CASSLGRGLDTGELFF.